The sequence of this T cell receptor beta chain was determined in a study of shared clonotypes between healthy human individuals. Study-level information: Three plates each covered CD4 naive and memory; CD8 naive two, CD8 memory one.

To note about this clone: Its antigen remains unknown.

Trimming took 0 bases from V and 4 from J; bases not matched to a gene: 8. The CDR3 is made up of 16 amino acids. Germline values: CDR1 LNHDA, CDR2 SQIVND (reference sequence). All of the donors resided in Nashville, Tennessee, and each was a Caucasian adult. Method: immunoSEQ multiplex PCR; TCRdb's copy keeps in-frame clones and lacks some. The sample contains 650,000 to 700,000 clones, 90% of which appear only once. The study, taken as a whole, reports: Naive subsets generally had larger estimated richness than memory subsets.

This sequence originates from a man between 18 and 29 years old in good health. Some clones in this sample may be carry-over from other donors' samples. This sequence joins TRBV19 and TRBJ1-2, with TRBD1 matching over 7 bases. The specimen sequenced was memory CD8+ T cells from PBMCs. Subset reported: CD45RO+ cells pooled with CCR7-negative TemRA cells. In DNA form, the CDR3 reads TGTGCCAGTAGTATAGATCGGAGGGGGCGCGGCTATGGCTACACCTTC. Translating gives CASSIDRRGRGYGYTF.